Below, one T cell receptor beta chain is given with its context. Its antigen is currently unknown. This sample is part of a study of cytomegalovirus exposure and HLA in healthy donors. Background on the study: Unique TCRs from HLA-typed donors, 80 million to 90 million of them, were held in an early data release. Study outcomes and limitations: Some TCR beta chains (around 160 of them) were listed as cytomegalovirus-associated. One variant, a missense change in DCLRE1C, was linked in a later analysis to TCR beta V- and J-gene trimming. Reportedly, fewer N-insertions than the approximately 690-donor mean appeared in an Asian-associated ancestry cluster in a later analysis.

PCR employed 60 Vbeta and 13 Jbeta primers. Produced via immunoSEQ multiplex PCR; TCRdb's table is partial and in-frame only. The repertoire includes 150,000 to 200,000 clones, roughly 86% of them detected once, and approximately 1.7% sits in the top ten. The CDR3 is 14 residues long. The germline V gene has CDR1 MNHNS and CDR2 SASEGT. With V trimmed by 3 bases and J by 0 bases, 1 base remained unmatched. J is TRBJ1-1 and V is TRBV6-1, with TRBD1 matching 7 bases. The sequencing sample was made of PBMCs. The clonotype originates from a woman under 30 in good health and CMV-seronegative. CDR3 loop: CASSETGMNTEAFF. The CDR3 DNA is TGTGCCAGCAGTGAGACAGGGATGAACACTGAAGCTTTCTTT.